The count of the clone carrying this TCR beta chain is one. In the original analysis: The authors estimated nucleated cell counts from reference gene primer amplification. Assay: immunoSEQ multiplex PCR; the TCRdb copy retains only in-frame clones and omits some. V and J calls and clone size are as listed in that table; D and trimming were resolved from the DNA. The sample yields 250,000 or so clones, 86% seen once. This CDR3 contains 16 residues. The V end lost 0 bases, the J end lost 4 bases, and 14 bases lay between the germline ends. Per germline, CDR1 PRHDT and CDR2 FYEKMQ (reference sequence). These data come from a study of blood T cell repertoires in COVID-19. Study background: The origin of the acute and convalescent COVID-19 samples was the United States, Italy and Spain. Sources were T cells, B-cell-depleted T cells, or PBMCs; the material itself was cDNA or gDNA.

Sequencing input: peripheral blood. This receptor was taken from a man aged 35 to 55 with active or convalescent COVID-19. The chain couples TRBV13 to TRBJ2-3; the D gene is possibly TRBD2 (8 bases). CDR3 protein: CASSLGTGRGADTQYF. DNA for the CDR3: TGTGCCAGCAGCTTAGGGACAGGGCGGGGGGCAGATACGCAGTATTTT.